This paragraph reports one T cell receptor (beta chain). Its antigen is currently unknown. This record comes from a study of PD-1 blockade in mismatch repair-deficient tumors. Profiled with immunoSEQ multiplex PCR; TCRdb holds only in-frame clones, not every one. The table records about 79,000 clones, about 82% of them present only once. The CDR3 extends over 13 amino acids. The germline V and J ends were trimmed by 0 bases and 4 bases, with 5 bases remaining between them. From germline, CDR1 is LGHNA and CDR2 YSLEER. Study findings and constraints: Rapid post-treatment expansion, then contraction, generally preceding radiologic response, marked tumor-resident clones.

TCR sequencing covered a few patients who responded to pembrolizumab. The chain uses TRBV4-3 and TRBJ2-3; no definite D call. Sequenced here: peripheral blood, sampled 44 weeks after starting pembrolizumab. This receptor was identified in an adult with mismatch repair-deficient cancer. In DNA form, the CDR3 reads TGCGCCAGCAGCCAAGATCTCGCAGATACGCAGTATTTT. This sequence encodes CASSQDLADTQYF.